The 22 T cell receptor beta chains below were found in one sample sequenced in a study of CD8 T cells in ankylosing spondylitis. TCRdb independently ran MiXCR on the 5' RACE reads; one entry per CDR3 protein. The sample lists a few hundred thousand distinct CDR3 sequences; about 10% were seen once. The specimen sequenced was blood, either unsorted or a sorted T cell fraction (not recorded which). The receptors come from a male donor with ankylosing spondylitis or in good health (not recorded which).

This clonotype was observed at least ten times. V gene TRBV5-1 combines with J gene TRBJ2-7; D is perhaps TRBD2 (6 bases). Germline values: CDR1 SGHRS, CDR2 YFSETQ. V was shortened by 0 bases and J by 3 bases, with 10 bases between the two germline ends. This CDR3 spans 14 amino acids. The DNA of the CDR3 is TGCGCCAGCAGCTTGGTTGTCGGGAGCTACGAGCAGTACTTC. This gives the protein CASSLVVGSYEQYF. Full variable domain (remainder filled in from reference TRBV5-1 and TRBJ2-7): KAGVTQTPRYLIKTRGQQVTLSCSPISGHRSVSWYQQTPGQGLQFLFEYFSETQRNKGNFPGRFSGRQFSNSRSEMNVSTLELGDSALYLCASSLVVGSYEQYFGPGTRLTVT.

This clonotype was found many times. The rearrangement uses TRBV5-1 and TRBJ2-1; D remains unclear. The germline V gene has CDR1 SGHRS and CDR2 YFSETQ. This CDR3 is 13 amino acids long. Trimming removed 0 bases from V and 6 bases from J, with 7 bases in between. CDR3: CASSLEGFNEQFF. DNA for the CDR3: TGCGCCAGCAGCTTGGAAGGGTTCAATGAGCAGTTCTTC.

The V gene is TRBV5-1, the J gene TRBJ2-7, with TRBD2 identical over 13 bases. The CDR3 is 19 amino acids. Germline lookup yields CDR1 SGHRS and CDR2 YFSETQ. Losses at the gene ends were 2 bases for V and 0 bases for J; bases not matched to a gene: 11. CDR3 nucleotides: TGCGCCAGCAGCTTAGACCGACTAGCGGGGGGCCCCTACTCCTACGAGCAGTACTTC. It is translated as CASSLDRLAGGPYSYEQYF.

Many counts were recorded for this clonotype. The V call is TRBV12-3 or TRBV12-4, the J call TRBJ2-5, with TRBD2 identical over 11 bases. The CDR3 has 14 residues. Trimming at V came to 6 bases and at J to 5 bases, leaving 5 bases not matched to a gene. This CDR3 reads CASRLAGARETQYF. In DNA, the CDR3 is TGTGCCAGCAGACTAGCGGGGGCCCGGGAGACCCAGTACTTC.

There are many counts of this clonotype. V usage is TRBV6-4 and J usage is TRBJ2-2; the D call may be TRBD1 or TRBD2 (5 bases each). This CDR3 spans 14 amino acids. V shed 6 bases and J shed 4 bases, with 12 bases lying between them. From germline, CDR1 is MRHNA and CDR2 SNTAGT. CDR3 amino acids: CASSSSGTTGELFF. In DNA form, the CDR3 reads TGTGCCAGCAGCTCGTCCGGGACCACCGGGGAGCTGTTTTTT.

The chain combines TRBV5-4 with TRBJ2-5, with D perhaps being TRBD1 or TRBD2 (6 bases each). The length of the CDR3 is 17 residues. Germline CDR1 reads SGHNT; CDR2 reads YYREEE (reference sequence). V was cut by 4 bases and J by 5 bases, with 24 bases left in between. The CDR3 region is CASSSGGINRVSETQYF. In nucleotides, the CDR3 is TGTGCCAGCAGCAGCGGAGGGATTAACAGGGTTTCCGAGACCCAGTACTTC.

V gene TRBV20-1 combines with J gene TRBJ2-1; TRBD2 matches at 11 bases. Germline trimming cut 3 bases from V and 4 bases from J; bases unmatched to any gene: 17. CDR3 length: 19 residues. Germline CDR1 is DFQATT and CDR2 is SNEGSKA (reference sequence). CDR3: CSASSLGTSGLNLYNEQFF. The CDR3 bases are TGCAGTGCTAGTTCTCTAGGGACTAGCGGACTTAACTTATACAATGAGCAGTTCTTC.

This clonotype was recorded many times. V and J are TRBV2 and TRBJ1-5; D might be TRBD1 (6 bases). From germline, CDR1 is SNHLY and CDR2 FYNNEI. The V end lost 4 bases, the J end lost 9 bases, and 19 bases lay between the germline ends. CDR3 length: 15 amino acids. The CDR3 bases are TGTGCCAGCAGTGGCACAGGGCCCGTTCTCATGCCCCAGCATTTT. Translating it yields CASSGTGPVLMPQHF.

This clonotype was seen ten or more times. The chain carries TRBV5-6 and TRBJ2-1, with 8 bases matching TRBD1. CDR1 SGHDT and CDR2 YYEEEE come from the germline V gene. The CDR3 has 17 residues. The trim removed 4 bases at V and 3 bases at J, leaving 12 bases unmatched. The CDR3 nucleotides read TGTGCCAGCAGCGCCGACAGGGGTGTATGGGTCTACAATGAGCAGTTCTTC. Translation: CASSADRGVWVYNEQFF.

This clonotype was detected ten times or more. The CDR3 sequence is CASSFQTSGANEQFF. Here the CDR3 DNA reads TGCGCCAGCAGCTTTCAGACTAGCGGAGCGAATGAGCAGTTCTTC. The V and J genes are TRBV5-1 and TRBJ2-1; 9 nucleotides agree with TRBD2. CDR3 length: 15 amino acids. J was trimmed by 7 bases and V by 2 bases; bases with no gene match: 7. CDR1 is SGHRS and CDR2 is YFSETQ in the germline V gene.

Many counts were recorded for this clonotype. The chain employs TRBV10-3 and TRBJ2-1; 9 bases are a match to TRBD2. CDR3 length: 16 amino acids. V shed 0 bases, J shed 10 bases, and the junction held 10 bases outside the gene matches. Germline-derived CDR1 and CDR2 are ENHRY and SYGVKD. CDR3 bases: TGTGCCATCAGTGAGTCGGGCGGGAGGGCCTTTTTGGAGCAGTTCTTC. Its protein product is CAISESGGRAFLEQFF.

In its sample, this clonotype was seen many times. The V call is TRBV12-3 or TRBV12-4, the J call TRBJ2-2, with 8 positions matching TRBD1. V shed 2 bases, J shed 0 bases, and the junction held 5 bases outside the gene matches. CDR3 length equals 17 residues. This chain's CDR3 is CASSLRLQGANTGELFF. As DNA, the CDR3 is TGTGCCAGCAGTTTAAGGTTACAGGGGGCGAACACCGGGGAGCTGTTTTTT.

The chain carries TRBV9 and TRBJ2-5, with D perhaps being TRBD1 or TRBD2 (5 bases each). The CDR3 length is 16 residues. V gave up 4 bases and J gave up 8 bases, with 24 bases separating them. Germline-derived CDR1 and CDR2 are SGDLS and YYNGEE. The CDR3 bases are TGTGCCAGCAGCCCAGTAGAGGGGACGGACTTGCAAACCCAGTACTTC. Protein product: CASSPVEGTDLQTQYF.

In its sample, this clonotype was seen a few times. The chain employs TRBV6-1 and TRBJ1-3; D is ambiguous. V lost 7 bases and J 10 bases, leaving 17 bases between the germline ends. The CDR3 extends over 13 amino acids. Germline V gene data show CDR1 as MNHNS and CDR2 as SASEGT. The CDR3 spells CASTNGRGSTIYF. DNA of the CDR3: TGTGCCAGCACCAACGGACGGGGTTCGACCATATATTTT.

This clonotype occurred many times. This chain links TRBV5-1 with TRBJ1-4; 11 nucleotides line up with TRBD1. CDR3 length equals 15 residues. J was trimmed by 5 bases and V by 0 bases; bases with no gene match: 0. Germline V CDR1 and CDR2: SGHRS, YFSETQ. Here the CDR3 reads CASSLGTGGNEKLFF. The CDR3 DNA reads as TGCGCCAGCAGCTTGGGGACAGGGGGCAATGAAAAACTGTTTTTT.

This clonotype has ten or more counts. The chain uses TRBV5-1 and TRBJ2-3; D is ambiguous. CDR3 length: 14 residues. Trimming shortened V by 3 bases and J by 0 bases, and 8 bases separated the two germline ends. Per germline, CDR1 SGHRS and CDR2 YFSETQ. The CDR3 coding sequence is TGCGCCAGCAGCTGTTGCGGAAGCACAGATACGCAGTATTTT. It encodes CASSCCGSTDTQYF.

This clonotype was seen ten or more times. The rearrangement uses TRBV9 and TRBJ2-1; D may be TRBD2 (6 bases). The V gene's germline CDR1 is SGDLS and CDR2 YYNGEE. This CDR3 comprises 13 residues. V lost 0 bases and J lost 12, with 13 bases in between. This CDR3 reads CASSVARFGGQFF. DNA of the CDR3: TGTGCCAGCAGCGTAGCTAGGTTCGGGGGGCAGTTCTTC.

This clonotype was seen a handful of times. The V call is TRBV3-1, the J call TRBJ1-2; no reliable D call. This CDR3 is 15 amino acids long. Germline V gene lookup returns CDR1 LGHDT and CDR2 YNNKEL (reference sequence). Trimming shortened V by 1 base and J by 4 bases, and 13 bases separated the two germline ends. CDR3 sequence reads: CASSQADRTIYGYTF. The CDR3 DNA follows: TGTGCCAGCAGCCAAGCTGACCGTACAATCTATGGCTACACCTTC.

This clonotype occurred many times. This chain uses TRBV5-1 with TRBJ1-5, with TRBD1 as a possible D gene (5 bases). In germline, CDR1 is SGHRS, CDR2 YFSETQ. This CDR3 contains 14 residues. Trimming removed 0 bases at V and 5 bases at J, with 9 bases between. The CDR3: CASSLGGTDQPQHF. CDR3 bases: TGCGCCAGCAGCTTGGGAGGGACGGATCAGCCCCAGCATTTT.

This chain links TRBV6-1 with TRBJ2-1; a possible D gene is TRBD2 (5 bases). The CDR3 totals 13 residues. Germline CDR1 reads MNHNS; CDR2 reads SASEGT. V gave up 6 bases and J gave up 9 bases, with 15 bases separating them. The CDR3 bases are TGTGCCAGCAGCCCCGAGGTAGCGTCTGAGCAGTTCTTC. Translation: CASSPEVASEQFF.

The V gene is TRBV29-1, the J gene TRBJ2-1; D might be TRBD1 (5 bases). V lost 8 bases and J 0 bases, leaving 14 bases between the germline ends. CDR3 length equals 14 residues. Germline V gene data show CDR1 as SQVTM and CDR2 as ANQGSEA. CDR3 bases: TGCAGCATGTCGTGGGGCAGCTCCTACAATGAGCAGTTCTTC. It codes for CSMSWGSSYNEQFF.

This clonotype was counted between two and nine times. J is TRBJ2-7 and V is TRBV3-1; D might be TRBD1 or TRBD2, each matching 5 bases. Germline lookup yields CDR1 LGHDT and CDR2 YNNKEL (reference sequence). Trimming shortened V by 4 bases and J by 3 bases, and 13 bases separated the two germline ends. The CDR3 sequence is 14 residues long. CDR3 amino acids: CASSPGTADYEQYF. The DNA for the CDR3 is TGTGCCAGCAGCCCCGGGACCGCTGACTACGAGCAGTACTTC.